This TCR beta chain was recovered during a study of Graves' ophthalmopathy and Graves' hyperthyroidism. Findings and caveats of the study: Prediction of ophthalmopathy progression reached 70.59% sensitivity and approximately 75% specificity. Most expanded thyroid clonotypes above 0.001 frequency also appeared in blood.

Worth noting for this clonotype: Its antigen is not identified.

V was shortened by 1 base and J by 5 bases, with 11 bases between the two germline ends. Germline CDR1 and CDR2: MGHRA and YSYEKL. The CDR3 covers 14 residues. Amplified TCR beta CDR3 regions were obtained using RNA transcripts as template. Investigators did first-round RT-PCR with HTBI primers, then second-round multiplex PCR. In TCRdb, the multiplex PCR reads were re-called with MiXCR into one record per CDR3 protein. The sample gives 200,000 to 300,000 distinct CDR3 sequences, around 50% of which show up once; less than 60% is in the top ten. Exclusion applied to patients with other autoimmune diseases, uncontrolled infections, pregnancy or lactation. The authors diagnosed from clinical symptoms, serum thyroxine, TRAb, thyroid ultrasound and orbital computed tomography.

The chain recombines TRBV4-1 with TRBJ1-2; D may be TRBD1 (5 bases). The sequencing input was peripheral blood. This TCR derives from an adult man with Graves' ophthalmopathy. The CDR3 DNA follows: TGCGCCAGCAGCCAAGGCGCAGGGCGGTATGGCTACACCTTC. This translates into CASSQGAGRYGYTF.